This record concerns one TCR beta chain sequence. The target of this receptor is not known. No base quality information exists; no much larger clone differs at one position. The source of the sample is a study of blood T cell repertoires in COVID-19 (dated by TCRdb to 2020 to 2021). About the study as a whole: Samples from collaborators originated in the United States, Italy and Spain and spanned both the acute and convalescent phases of COVID-19. The material from the prospective study consisted of cDNA or gDNA derived from T cells, B-cell-depleted T cells, or PBMCs. Subjects who had been exposed to COVID-19, were actively infected with it, or had recovered from it provided the deeply sampled blood TCRbeta repertoires that made up the dataset. The repertoires were made available in a free public database intended to serve as a resource for research on the immune response to SARS-CoV-2. Samples were obtained from the ongoing ImmuneRACE study (first 160 participants) and from about 1,300 subjects provided by 6 global collaborators. A de-identified subject ID, COVID-19 status, age in years and sex were almost always included in the sample metadata. Where available, HLA class I and class II types were obtained from metadata supplied by the sample provider rather than from assay-based typing.

TCRbeta CDR3 regions were amplified from genomic DNA by means of the immunoSEQ Assay, a bias-controlled multiplex PCR. The paper's data handling went like this. The number of nucleated cells in each sample was estimated from the amplification of reference gene primers within the assay. Sequence reads were collapsed and filtered to measure the absolute abundance of every unique TCRbeta CDR3 rearrangement. For each sample, productive Simpson clonality was calculated as the square root of Simpson's diversity index across productive rearrangements. The table comes from immuneACCESS by way of TCRdb, which keeps in-frame sequences with V and J called. Part of the clones is missing from these tables; in studies checked, under half for an unresolved V gene and the rest for unknown reasons. That table is the source of V, J and clone size, and D and trimming were worked out from the DNA. The sample records about 100,000 clones, about nine tenths of which are singletons. Clones ranked in the top ten supply 17% of the sample.

What the work shows at the level of the full study, not this receptor alone: How much clinical and demographic metadata was included differed by source and by participant, and the metadata was provided uncurated.

Collaborating institutions collected whole blood in K2EDTA tubes following their own protocols. Collaborator samples were shipped for TCRbeta analysis as frozen whole blood, isolated PBMCs, or DNA extracted from either sample type. Sequencing was performed on peripheral blood. The clonotype comes from a man in his fifties or sixties with acute or convalescent COVID-19.

The nucleotide sequence is TGCGCCAGCAGGCAATGGACAGACAATAATTCACCCCTCCACTTT. This yields the protein CASRQWTDNNSPLHF. This sequence uses TRBV5-1 and TRBJ1-6; the D segment could be TRBD1, given 6 matching bases. The CDR3 numbers 15 residues from cysteine through phenylalanine. The sequence is cut down to CDR3 DNA, 45 bases in frame from base 1. Based on the germline V gene, the CDR1 and CDR2 sequences are SGHRS and YFSETQ. Deletion took 5 bases off V and 5 bases off J, with a span of 14 bases between the germline ends.